This T cell receptor beta chain was recovered during a study of CD8+CD57+ T cells in acquired aplastic anemia. Study in general: The sorted CD4+ and CD8+ cells yielded an average approximately 3.3 ug of DNA.

Genomic DNA, the template, was used for profiling of the TCR beta VDJ and CDR3. A single record per CDR3 protein comes from TCRdb applying MiXCR to the reads. Among about 270,000 distinct CDR3 sequences listed, approximately 57% were seen once. The length of the CDR3 is 12 residues. The V gene end was trimmed by 7 bases and the J gene end by 8 bases; junction bases not matched to a gene: 6. Germline V gene data show CDR1 as SNHLY and CDR2 as FYNNEI. The sequence was collected from a human donor with severe aplastic anemia or a healthy control (not recorded which). Sequenced sample: sorted CD4+, CD8+, or CD8+CD57+ T cells (not recorded which) from PBMCs. The chain has TRBV2 and TRBJ1-2; TRBD1 aligns across 8 bases. CDR3 in amino acids: CASKWTGLGYTF. CDR3 coding DNA: TGTGCCAGCAAGTGGACAGGGTTAGGCTACACCTTC.